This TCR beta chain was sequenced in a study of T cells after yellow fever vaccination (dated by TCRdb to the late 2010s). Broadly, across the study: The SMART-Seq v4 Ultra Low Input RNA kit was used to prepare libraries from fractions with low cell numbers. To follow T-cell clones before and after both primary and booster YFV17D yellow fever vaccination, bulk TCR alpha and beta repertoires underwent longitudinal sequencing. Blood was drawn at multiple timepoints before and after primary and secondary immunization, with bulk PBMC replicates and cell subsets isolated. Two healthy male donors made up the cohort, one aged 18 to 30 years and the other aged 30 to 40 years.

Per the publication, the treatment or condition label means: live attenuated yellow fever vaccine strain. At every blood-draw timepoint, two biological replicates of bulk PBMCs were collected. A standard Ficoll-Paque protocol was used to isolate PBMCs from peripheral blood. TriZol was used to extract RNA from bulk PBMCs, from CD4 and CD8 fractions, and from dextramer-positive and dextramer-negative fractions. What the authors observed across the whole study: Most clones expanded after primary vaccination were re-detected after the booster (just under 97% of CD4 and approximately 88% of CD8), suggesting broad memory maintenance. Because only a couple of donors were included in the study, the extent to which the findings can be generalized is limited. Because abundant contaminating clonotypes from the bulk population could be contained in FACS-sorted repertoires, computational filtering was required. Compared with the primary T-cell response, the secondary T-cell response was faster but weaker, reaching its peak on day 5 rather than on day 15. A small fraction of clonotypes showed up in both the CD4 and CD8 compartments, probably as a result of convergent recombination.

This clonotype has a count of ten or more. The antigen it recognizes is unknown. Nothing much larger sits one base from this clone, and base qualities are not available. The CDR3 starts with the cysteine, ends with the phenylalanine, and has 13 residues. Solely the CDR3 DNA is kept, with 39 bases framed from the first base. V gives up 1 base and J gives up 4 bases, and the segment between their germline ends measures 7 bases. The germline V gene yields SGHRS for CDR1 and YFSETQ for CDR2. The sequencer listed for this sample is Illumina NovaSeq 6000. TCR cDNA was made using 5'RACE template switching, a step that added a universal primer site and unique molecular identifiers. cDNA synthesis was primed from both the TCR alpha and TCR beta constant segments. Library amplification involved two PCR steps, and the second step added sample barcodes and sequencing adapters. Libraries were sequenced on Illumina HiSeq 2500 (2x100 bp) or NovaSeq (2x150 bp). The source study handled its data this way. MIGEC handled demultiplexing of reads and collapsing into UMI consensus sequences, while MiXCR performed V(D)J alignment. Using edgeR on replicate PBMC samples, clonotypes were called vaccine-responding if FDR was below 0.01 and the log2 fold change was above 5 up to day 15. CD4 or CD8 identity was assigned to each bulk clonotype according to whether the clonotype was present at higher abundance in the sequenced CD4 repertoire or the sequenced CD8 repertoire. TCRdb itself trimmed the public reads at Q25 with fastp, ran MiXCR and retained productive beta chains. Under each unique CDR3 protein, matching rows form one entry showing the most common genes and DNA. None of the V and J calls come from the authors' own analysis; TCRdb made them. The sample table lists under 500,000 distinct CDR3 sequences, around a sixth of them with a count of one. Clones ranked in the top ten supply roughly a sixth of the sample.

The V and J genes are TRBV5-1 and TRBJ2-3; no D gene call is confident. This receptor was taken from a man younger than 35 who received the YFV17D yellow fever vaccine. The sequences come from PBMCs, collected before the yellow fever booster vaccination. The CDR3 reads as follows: CASSLRFADTQYF. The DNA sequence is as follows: TGCGCCAGCAGCTTGCGTTTCGCAGATACGCAGTATTTT.